The T cell receptor beta chain described here comes from a study of T cell repertoires in cytomegalovirus infection. Study-wide findings and caveats: Totalled public TCR beta family frequency picked out people who carried CMV plus the relevant HLA.

In TCRdb, the reads were re-called with MiXCR into one record per CDR3 protein. The data show more than 400,000 distinct CDR3 sequences, about 26% seen once. Remarks on this clonotype: The antigen remains unidentified.

Trimming took off 6 bases at V and 4 bases at J, with 12 bases between the two ends. CDR3 length equals 13 residues. The V gene's germline CDR1 is MDHEN and CDR2 SYDVKM. Sequenced input: PBMCs. This sequence originates from a human donor in good health (CMV status not recorded). Some clones in this sample may be carry-over from other donors' samples. This chain joins TRBV28 and TRBJ1-2; D perhaps matches TRBD1 (6 bases). The CDR3 DNA reads TGTGCCAGCAGAACAGGGATAGGCTATGGCTACACCTTC. It yields the protein CASRTGIGYGYTF.